Sequencing of this TCR beta chain was carried out in a study of blood T cell repertoires in COVID-19. Study at large: Italy, Spain and the United States were the sources of the convalescent and acute COVID-19 samples. Sources were T cells, B-cell-depleted T cells, or PBMCs; the material itself was cDNA or gDNA.

Data came from immunoSEQ multiplex PCR; TCRdb stores just in-frame clones and leaves some out. There are roughly 39,000 clones in the sample; about 90% occur only once, and 7% to 9% lies in the top ten. Trimming cost V 2 bases and J 8 bases, with 11 bases left between them. The CDR3 is 13 residues long. V usage is TRBV12-3 or TRBV12-4 and J usage is TRBJ2-3; D unresolved. The sequencing input was peripheral blood. This TCR was recovered from a woman aged 70-85 years with acute or convalescent COVID-19. CDR3 sequence reads: CASSLTPWATQYF. For the CDR3, the DNA is TGTGCCAGCAGTTTAACCCCATGGGCTACGCAGTATTTT.